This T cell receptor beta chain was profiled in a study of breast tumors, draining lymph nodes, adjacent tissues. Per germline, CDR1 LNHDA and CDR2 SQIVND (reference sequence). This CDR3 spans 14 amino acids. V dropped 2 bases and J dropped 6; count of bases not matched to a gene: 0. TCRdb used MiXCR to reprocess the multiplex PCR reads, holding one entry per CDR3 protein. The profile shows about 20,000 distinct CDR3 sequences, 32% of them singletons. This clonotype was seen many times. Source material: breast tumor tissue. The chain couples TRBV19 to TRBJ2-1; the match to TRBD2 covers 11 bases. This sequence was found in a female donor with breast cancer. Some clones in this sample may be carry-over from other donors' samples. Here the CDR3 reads CASSITSGSNEQFF. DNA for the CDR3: TGTGCCAGTAGTATAACTAGCGGGAGCAATGAGCAGTTCTTC.